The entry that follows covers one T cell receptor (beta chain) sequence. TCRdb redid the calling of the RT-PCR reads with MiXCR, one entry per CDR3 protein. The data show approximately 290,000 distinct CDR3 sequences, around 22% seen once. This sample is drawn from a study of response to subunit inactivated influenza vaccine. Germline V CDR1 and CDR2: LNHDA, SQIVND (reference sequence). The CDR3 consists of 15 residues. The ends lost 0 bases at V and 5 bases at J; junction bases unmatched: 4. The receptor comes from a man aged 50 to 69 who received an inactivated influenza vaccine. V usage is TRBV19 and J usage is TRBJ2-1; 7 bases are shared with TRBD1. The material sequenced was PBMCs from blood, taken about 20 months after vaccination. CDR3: CASSIDGTADNEQFF. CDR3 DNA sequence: TGTGCCAGTAGTATAGATGGGACAGCAGACAATGAGCAGTTCTTC.